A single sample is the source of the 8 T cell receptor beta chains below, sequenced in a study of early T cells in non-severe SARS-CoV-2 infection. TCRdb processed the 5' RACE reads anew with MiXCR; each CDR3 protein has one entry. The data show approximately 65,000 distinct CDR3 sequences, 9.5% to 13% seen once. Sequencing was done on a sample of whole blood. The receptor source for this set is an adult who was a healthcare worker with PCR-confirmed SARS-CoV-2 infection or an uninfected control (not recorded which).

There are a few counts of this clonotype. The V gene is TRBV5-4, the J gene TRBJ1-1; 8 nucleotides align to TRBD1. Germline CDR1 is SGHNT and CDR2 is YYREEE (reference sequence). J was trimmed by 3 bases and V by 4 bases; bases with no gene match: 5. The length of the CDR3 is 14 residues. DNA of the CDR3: TGTGCCAGCAGCCCCAGGGGGCGGGACACTGAAGCTTTCTTT. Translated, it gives CASSPRGRDTEAFF.

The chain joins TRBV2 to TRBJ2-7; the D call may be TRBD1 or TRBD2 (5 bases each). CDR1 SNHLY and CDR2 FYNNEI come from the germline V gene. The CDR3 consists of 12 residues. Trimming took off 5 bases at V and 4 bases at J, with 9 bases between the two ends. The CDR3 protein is CASSTEGYEQYF. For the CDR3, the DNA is TGTGCCAGCAGTACAGAGGGGTACGAGCAGTACTTC.

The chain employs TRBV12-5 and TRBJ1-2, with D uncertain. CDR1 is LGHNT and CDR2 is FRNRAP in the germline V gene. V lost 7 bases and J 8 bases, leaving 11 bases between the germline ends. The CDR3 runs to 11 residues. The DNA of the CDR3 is TGTGCTAGTGCTCGCGGGTCGGGCTACACCTTC. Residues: CASARGSGYTF.

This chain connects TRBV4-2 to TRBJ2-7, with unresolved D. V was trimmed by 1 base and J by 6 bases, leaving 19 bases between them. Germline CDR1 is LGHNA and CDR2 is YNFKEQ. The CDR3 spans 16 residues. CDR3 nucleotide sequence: TGTGCCAGCAGCCAAGTAGCTCGTGGGTCAGATGCCGAGCAGTACTTC. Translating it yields CASSQVARGSDAEQYF.

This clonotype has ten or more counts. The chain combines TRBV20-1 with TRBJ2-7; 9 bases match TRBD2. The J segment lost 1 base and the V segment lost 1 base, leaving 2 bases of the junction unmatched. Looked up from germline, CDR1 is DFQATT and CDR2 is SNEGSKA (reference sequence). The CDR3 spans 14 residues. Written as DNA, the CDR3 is TGCAGTGCTAGAGGGACTAGCGTTTCCTACGAGCAGTACTTC. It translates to CSARGTSVSYEQYF.

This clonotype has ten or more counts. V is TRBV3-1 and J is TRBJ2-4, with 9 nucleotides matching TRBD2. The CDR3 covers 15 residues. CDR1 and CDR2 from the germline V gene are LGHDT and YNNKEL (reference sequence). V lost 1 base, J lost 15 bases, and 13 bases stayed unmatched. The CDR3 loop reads CASSQGIGAGGFLYF. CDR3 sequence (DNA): TGTGCCAGCAGCCAAGGAATAGGAGCGGGAGGTTTTCTGTACTTC. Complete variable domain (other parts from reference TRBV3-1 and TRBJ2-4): DTAVSQTPKYLVTQMGNDKSIKCEQNLGHDTMYWYKQDSKKFLKIMFSYNNKELIINETVPNRFSPKSPDKAHLNLHINSLELGDSAVYFCASSQGIGAGGFLYFGAGTRLSVL.

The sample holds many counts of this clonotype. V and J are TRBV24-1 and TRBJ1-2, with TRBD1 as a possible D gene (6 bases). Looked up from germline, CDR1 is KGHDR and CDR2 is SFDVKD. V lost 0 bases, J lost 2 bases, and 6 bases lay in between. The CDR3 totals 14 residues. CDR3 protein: CATSDLQGNYGYTF. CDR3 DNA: TGTGCCACCAGTGATTTGCAGGGGAACTATGGCTACACCTTC.

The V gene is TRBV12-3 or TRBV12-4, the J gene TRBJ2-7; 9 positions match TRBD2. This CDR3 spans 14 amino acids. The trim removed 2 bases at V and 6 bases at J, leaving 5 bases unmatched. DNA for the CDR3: TGTGCCAGCAGTTTAAGTAGCGGGAGATCCGAGCAGTACTTC. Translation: CASSLSSGRSEQYF.